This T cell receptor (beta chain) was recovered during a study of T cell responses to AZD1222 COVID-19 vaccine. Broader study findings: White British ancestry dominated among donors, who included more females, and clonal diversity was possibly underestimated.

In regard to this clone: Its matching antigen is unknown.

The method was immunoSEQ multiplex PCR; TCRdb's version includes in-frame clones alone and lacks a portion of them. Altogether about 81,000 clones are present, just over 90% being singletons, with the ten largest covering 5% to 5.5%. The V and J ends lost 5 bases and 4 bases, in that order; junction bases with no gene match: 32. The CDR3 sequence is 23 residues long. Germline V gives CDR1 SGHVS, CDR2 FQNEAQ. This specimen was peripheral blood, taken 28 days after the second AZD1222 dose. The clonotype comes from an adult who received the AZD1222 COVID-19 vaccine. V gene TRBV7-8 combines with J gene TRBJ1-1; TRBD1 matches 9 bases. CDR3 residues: CASSHLTPTKIPGQGKTVTEAFF. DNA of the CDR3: TGTGCCAGCAGCCATCTCACCCCTACAAAAATCCCGGGACAGGGTAAAACCGTCACTGAAGCTTTCTTT.